This T cell receptor beta chain was identified during a study of identical twins. General observations from the study: Twin-shared out-of-frame alpha sequences showed excess low generation probability. Modelling approaches yielded underestimates of out-of-frame TCR alpha sharing between monozygotic twins.

Germline-derived CDR1 and CDR2 are SGHTA and FQGTGA. The junction had 6 bases not matched to a gene; V was cut back by 5 bases and J by 3 bases. The CDR3 is 17 residues long. One entry per CDR3 protein results from TCRdb running MiXCR on the 5' RACE reads. The sample yields about 1.7 million distinct CDR3 sequences, about 31% seen once. This clonotype has a single count. Antigen specificity is unknown. The clonotype was recovered from a newborn girl in good health. The source material was cord blood. The J gene is TRBJ2-1, the V gene TRBV7-3, with 14 positions matching TRBD2. CDR3 nucleotide sequence: TGTGCCAGCAGCCGACTAGCGGGGGGGCGGAACTACAATGAGCAGTTCTTC. It translates to CASSRLAGGRNYNEQFF. The full variable domain, rest sourced from reference TRBV7-3 and TRBJ2-1, is GAGVSQTPSNKVTEKGKYVELRCDPISGHTALYWYRQSLGQGPEFLIYFQGTGAADDSGLPNDRFFAVRPEGSVSTLKIQRTERGDSAVYLCASSRLAGGRNYNEQFFGPGTRLTVL.